This T cell receptor (beta chain) was obtained from a study of a mutant IDH1 vaccine in newly diagnosed glioma (dated by TCRdb to about 2021). As for the study more broadly: Of the roughly 33 treated patients, approximately 60% were male and around 38% were female, and a mean age of roughly 40 years was recorded. Peripheral blood was collected at six visits: V03 (baseline), V05, V07, V10, V12 and V13. For exploratory analyses, longitudinal TCRB deep sequencing was carried out in roughly 23 treated patients wherever samples were available. Prior to enrollment, standard therapy consisting of radiotherapy alone, temozolomide alone, or radiochemotherapy with temozolomide had been administered to patients, with the combination being received by most patients.

Taken from the germline V gene, the CDR1 and CDR2 loops are KGHSH and LQKENI. The CDR3 numbers 16 residues from cysteine through phenylalanine. Left in the record is the CDR3 DNA by itself, 48 bases read in frame from the first base. V is cut back by 3 bases and J by 4 bases, with 7 bases in the junction unmatched. Receptor amplification or capture employed the immunoSEQ multiplex PCR assay. Rearranged TCR beta chain sequences were amplified using the hsTCRB Kit according to the manufacturer's protocol. An Illumina MiSeq was used to sequence the TCRB libraries. The paper's processing steps were these. Demultiplexing, trimming and gene mapping were performed with the kit vendor's proprietary platform. What TCRdb holds here is the immuneACCESS table cut down to in-frame rearrangements. Part of the clones is not present; checked against another copy, under half of the missing clones reflect an unresolved V gene, and the others are unexplained. V, J and clone size are taken as reported in that table, and D and trimming were inferred from the DNA itself. Across this sample there are approximately 100,000 clones, with around 90% seen only once. Around 0.6% of the sample belongs to the ten largest clones.

The time point label, read with the paper, signifies: baseline, week 1 (first vaccination visit). This sample's treatment or condition label indicates: pre-vaccination baseline after standard-of-care therapy. Donors had newly diagnosed WHO grade 3 or 4 IDH1-mutant astrocytomas with loss of nuclear ATRX. The samples were drawn from NOA16, a multicentre, single-arm, open-label phase I trial in Germany that tested a mutant IDH1 peptide vaccine in humans for the first time. Visit V03 blood draws served as the baseline sample for immunogenicity testing. Genomic DNA for TCRB sequencing was isolated from EDTA blood with the DNeasy Blood and Tissue Kit. What the study reported, not specific to this receptor: Vaccine-induced immune responses across multiple MHC alleles were detected in approximately 94% of patients. According to the authors, sample limitations meant that analyses of patient blood samples could not be reproduced. No apparent relationship was observed between pseudoprogression and alterations in the top peripheral T cell clonotypes detected by TCRB sequencing. Availability determined which PBMC samples were chosen for TCRB deep sequencing.

On this clone: No antigen is known for it. No much larger clone is present one base from it, and per-base qualities are unavailable.

The sample in question was PBMCs, obtained from a glioma patient treated with radiotherapy, temozolomide or both. The sequence was collected from a woman between 45 and 65 years old with glioma. Recombination linked TRBV18 to TRBJ2-7, with TRBD2 identical over 12 junction bases. The CDR3 corresponds to CASSPTGLAGFYEQYF. In nucleotides, the sequence is TGTGCCAGCTCACCTACGGGACTAGCGGGCTTTTACGAGCAGTACTTC.